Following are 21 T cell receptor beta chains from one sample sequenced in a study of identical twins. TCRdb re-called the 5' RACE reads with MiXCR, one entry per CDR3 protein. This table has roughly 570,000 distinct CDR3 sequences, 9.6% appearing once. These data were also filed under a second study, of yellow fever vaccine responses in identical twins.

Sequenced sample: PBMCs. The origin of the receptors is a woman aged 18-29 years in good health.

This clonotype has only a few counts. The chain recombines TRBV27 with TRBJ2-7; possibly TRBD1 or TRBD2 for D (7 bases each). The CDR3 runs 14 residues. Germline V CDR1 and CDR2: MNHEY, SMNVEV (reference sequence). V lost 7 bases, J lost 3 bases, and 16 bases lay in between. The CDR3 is CASTIRGGIYEQYF. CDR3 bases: TGTGCCAGCACAATCAGGGGGGGGATCTACGAGCAGTACTTC.

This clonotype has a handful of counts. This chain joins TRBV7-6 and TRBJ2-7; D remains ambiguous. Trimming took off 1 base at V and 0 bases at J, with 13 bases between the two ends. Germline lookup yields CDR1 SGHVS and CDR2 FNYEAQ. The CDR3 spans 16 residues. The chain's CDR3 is CASSLEALPSSYEQYF. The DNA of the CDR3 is TGTGCCAGCAGCTTAGAGGCGCTTCCATCCTCCTACGAGCAGTACTTC.

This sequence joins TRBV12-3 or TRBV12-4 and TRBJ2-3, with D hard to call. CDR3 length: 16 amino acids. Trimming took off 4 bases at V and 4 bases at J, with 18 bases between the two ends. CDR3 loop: CASSSSHWAAPDTQYF. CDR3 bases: TGTGCCAGCAGTTCCAGTCATTGGGCGGCCCCAGATACGCAGTATTTT.

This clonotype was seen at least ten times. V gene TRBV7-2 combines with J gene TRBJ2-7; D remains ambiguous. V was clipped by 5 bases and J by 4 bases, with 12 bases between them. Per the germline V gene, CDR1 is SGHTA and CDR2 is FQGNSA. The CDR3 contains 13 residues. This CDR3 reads CASSALPKYEQYF. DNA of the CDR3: TGTGCCAGCAGCGCACTCCCCAAGTACGAGCAGTACTTC. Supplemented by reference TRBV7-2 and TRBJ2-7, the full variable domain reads GAGVSQSPSNKVTEKGKDVELRCDPISGHTALYWYRQSLGQGLEFLIYFQGNSAPDKSGLPSDRFSAERTGGSVSTLTIQRTQQEDSAVYLCASSALPKYEQYFGPGTRLTVT.

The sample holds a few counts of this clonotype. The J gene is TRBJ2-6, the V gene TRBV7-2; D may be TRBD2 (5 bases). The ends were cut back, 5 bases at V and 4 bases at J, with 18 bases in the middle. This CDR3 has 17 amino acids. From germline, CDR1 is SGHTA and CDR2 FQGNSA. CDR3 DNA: TGTGCCAGCAGCCCAAGCCGTGCGGGCTCAGGGGCCAACGTCCTGACTTTC. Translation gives CASSPSRAGSGANVLTF.

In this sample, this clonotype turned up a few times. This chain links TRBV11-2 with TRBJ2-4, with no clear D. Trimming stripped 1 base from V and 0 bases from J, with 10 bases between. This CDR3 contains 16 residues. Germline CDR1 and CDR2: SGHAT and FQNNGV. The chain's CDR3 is CASSLGLSLAKNIQYF. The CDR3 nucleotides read TGTGCCAGCAGCTTAGGGCTCAGCTTAGCCAAAAACATTCAGTACTTC.

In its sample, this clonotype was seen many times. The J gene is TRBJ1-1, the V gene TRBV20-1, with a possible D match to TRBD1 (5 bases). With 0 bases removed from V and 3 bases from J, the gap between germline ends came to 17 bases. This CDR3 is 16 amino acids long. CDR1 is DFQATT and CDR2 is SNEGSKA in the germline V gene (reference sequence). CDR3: CSARDERGVPDTEAFF. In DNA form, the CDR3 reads TGCAGTGCTAGAGATGAACGGGGCGTTCCGGACACTGAAGCTTTCTTT.

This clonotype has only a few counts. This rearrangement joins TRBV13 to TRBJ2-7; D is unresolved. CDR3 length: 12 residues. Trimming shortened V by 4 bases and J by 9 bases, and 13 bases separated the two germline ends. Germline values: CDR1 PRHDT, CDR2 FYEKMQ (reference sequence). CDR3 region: CASSSWGVGQYF. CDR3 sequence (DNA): TGTGCCAGCAGCTCATGGGGTGTTGGGCAGTACTTC.

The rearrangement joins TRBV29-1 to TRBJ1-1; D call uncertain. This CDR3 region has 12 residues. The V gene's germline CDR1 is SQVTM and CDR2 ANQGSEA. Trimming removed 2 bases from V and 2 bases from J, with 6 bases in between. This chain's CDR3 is CSVEWGNTEAFF. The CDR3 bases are TGCAGCGTTGAATGGGGAAACACTGAAGCTTTCTTT.

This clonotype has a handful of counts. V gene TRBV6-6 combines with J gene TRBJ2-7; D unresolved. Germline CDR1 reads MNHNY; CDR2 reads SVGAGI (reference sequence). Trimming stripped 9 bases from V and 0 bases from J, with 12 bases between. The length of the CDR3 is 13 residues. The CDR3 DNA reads TGTGCCAGTGGGAAGGGCGGCTCCTACGAGCAGTACTTC. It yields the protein CASGKGGSYEQYF.

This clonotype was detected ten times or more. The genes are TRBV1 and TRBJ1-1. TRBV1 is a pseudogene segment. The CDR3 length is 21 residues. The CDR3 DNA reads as TGCACCAGCAGCCAAGATCTCGGCGAACCTATCCCTCCCTACATGAACACTGAAGCTTTCTTT. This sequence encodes CTSSQDLGEPIPPYMNTEAFF.

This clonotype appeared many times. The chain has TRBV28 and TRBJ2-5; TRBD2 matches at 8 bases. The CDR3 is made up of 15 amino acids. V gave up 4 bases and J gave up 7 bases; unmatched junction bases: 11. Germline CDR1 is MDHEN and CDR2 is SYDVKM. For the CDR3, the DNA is TGTGCCAGCAGTTCACCACCGGGAGGGTCGGGGACCCAGTACTTC. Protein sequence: CASSSPPGGSGTQYF.

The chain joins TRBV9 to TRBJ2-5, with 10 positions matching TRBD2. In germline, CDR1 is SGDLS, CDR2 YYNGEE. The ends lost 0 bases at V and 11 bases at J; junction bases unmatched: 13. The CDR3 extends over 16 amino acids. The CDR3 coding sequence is TGTGCCAGCAGCGTAGCAGCCGGGTTAGCGGGAGGAGCTCAGTACTTC. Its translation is CASSVAAGLAGGAQYF.

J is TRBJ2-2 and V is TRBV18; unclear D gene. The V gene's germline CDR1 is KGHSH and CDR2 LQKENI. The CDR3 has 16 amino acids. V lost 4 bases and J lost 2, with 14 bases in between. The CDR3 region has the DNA TGTGCCAGCTCACAAGACCTTGGCGTAAACACCGGGGAGCTGTTTTTT. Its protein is CASSQDLGVNTGELFF.

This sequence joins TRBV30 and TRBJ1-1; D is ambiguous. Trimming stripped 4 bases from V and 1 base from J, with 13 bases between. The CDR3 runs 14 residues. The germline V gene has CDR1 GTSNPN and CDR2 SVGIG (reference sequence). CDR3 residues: CAWNGYSSNTEAFF. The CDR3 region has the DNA TGTGCCTGGAATGGGTACAGCTCGAACACTGAAGCTTTCTTT.

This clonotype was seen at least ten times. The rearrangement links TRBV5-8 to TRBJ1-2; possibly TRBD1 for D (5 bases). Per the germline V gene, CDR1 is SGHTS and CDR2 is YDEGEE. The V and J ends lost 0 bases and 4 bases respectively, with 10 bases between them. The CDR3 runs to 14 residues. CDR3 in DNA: TGTGCCAGCAGCTTGGAAGGGGATTTCTATGGCTACACCTTC. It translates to CASSLEGDFYGYTF.

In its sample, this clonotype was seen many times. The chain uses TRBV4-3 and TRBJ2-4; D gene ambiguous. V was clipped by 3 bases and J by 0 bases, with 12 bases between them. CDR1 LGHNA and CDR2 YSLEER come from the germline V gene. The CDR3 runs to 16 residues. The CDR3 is CASSQDGSLAKNIQYF. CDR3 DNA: TGCGCCAGCAGCCAGGATGGGTCGTTAGCCAAAAACATTCAGTACTTC.

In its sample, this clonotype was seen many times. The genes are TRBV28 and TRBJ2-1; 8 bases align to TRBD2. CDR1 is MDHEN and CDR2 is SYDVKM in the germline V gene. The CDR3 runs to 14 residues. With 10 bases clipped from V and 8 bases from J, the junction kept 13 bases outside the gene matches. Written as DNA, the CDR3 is TGTGCCACAAAGGGCGGGGGGCAGGTCGATGAGCAGTTCTTC. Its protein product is CATKGGGQVDEQFF. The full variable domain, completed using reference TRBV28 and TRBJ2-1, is DVKVTQSSRYLVKRTGEKVFLECVQDMDHENMFWYRQDPGLGLRLIYFSYDVKMKEKGDIPEGYSVSREKKERFSLILESASTNQTSMYLCATKGGGQVDEQFFGPGTRLTVL.

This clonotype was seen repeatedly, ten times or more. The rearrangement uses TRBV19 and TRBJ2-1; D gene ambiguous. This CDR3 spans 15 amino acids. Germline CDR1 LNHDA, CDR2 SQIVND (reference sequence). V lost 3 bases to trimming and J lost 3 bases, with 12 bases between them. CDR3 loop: CASSIIVADYNEQFF. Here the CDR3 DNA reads TGTGCCAGTAGTATTATTGTAGCAGACTACAATGAGCAGTTCTTC.

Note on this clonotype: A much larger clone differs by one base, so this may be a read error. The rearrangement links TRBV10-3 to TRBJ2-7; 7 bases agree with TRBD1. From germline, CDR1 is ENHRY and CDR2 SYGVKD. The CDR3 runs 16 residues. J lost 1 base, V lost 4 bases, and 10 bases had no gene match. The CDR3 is CAISGAPGQRSYEQYF. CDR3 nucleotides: TGTGCCATCAGTGGGGCGCCGGGACAGCGATCCTACGAGCAGTACTTC.

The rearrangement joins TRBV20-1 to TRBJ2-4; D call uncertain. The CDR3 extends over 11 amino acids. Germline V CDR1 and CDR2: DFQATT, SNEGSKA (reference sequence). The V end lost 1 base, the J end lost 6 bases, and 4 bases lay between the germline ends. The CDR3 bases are TGCAGTGCTAGAGCAGTAAACATTCAGTACTTC. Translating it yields CSARAVNIQYF.